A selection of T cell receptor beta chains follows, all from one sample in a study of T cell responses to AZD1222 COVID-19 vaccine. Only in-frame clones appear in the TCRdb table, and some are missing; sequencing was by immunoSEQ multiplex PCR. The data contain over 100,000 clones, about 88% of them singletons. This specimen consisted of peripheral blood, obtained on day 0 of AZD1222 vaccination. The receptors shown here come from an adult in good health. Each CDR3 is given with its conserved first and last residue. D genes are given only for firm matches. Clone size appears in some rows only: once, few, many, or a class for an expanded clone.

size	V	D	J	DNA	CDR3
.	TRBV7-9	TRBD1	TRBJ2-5	TGTGCCAGCAGCGAGCAACCAGGGGGCCAAGAGACCCAGTACTTC	CASSEQPGGQETQYF
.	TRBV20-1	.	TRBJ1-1	TGCAGTGCTACACCAACGATTGAAGCTTTCTTT	CSATPTIEAFF
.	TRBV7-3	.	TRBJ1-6	TGTGCCAGCAGCTTAACTCCCCATAATTCACCCCTCCACTTT	CASSLTPHNSPLHF
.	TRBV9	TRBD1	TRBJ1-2	TGTGCCAGCAGCTCTCGACAGGGGGCCCGCCCTAACTATGGCTACACCTTC	CASSSRQGARPNYGYTF
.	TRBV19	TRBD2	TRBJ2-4	TGTGCCAGTAGTTCCCACTTCACCGGGACTAGCGGGATCAAAAACATTCAGTACTTC	CASSSHFTGTSGIKNIQYF
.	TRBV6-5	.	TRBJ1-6	TGTGCCAGCAGGAGAAGCTCCTATAATTCACCCCTCCACTTT	CASRRSSYNSPLHF
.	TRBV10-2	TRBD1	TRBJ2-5	TGCGCCAGCAGGGAACAGGGGACCGGGGAGACCCAGTACTTC	CASREQGTGETQYF
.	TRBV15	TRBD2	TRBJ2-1	TGTGCCACCAGCAGAACAGGGGGACTAGCGGGGGACGCAGAGCAGTTCTTC	CATSRTGGLAGDAEQFF
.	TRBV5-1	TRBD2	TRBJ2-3	TGCGCCAGCAGCTTAGGTCGGGGGGTAAGCACAGATACGCAGTATTTT	CASSLGRGVSTDTQYF
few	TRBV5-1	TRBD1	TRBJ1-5	TGCGCCAGCAGCGGAATCCAGGGGGGCAGGGATCAGCCCCAGCATTTT	CASSGIQGGRDQPQHF
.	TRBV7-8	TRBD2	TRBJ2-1	TGTGCCAGCAGCTTAGGGCGCAGCGGGGGGGCCCGAAGAGGGGAGCAGTTCTTC	CASSLGRSGGARRGEQFF
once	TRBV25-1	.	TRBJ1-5	TGTGCCAGCAGATCCGGAGGGGGGGGGAATCAGCCCCAGCATTTT	CASRSGGGGNQPQHF
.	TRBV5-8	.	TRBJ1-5	TGTGCCAGCAGCTCCGGGCAGGCTCTACTAAGTAATCAGCCCCAGCATTTT	CASSSGQALLSNQPQHF
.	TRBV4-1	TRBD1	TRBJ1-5	TGCGCCAGCAGCCAGGGGACAGGTAGCAATCAGCCCCAGCATTTT	CASSQGTGSNQPQHF
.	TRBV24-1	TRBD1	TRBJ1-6	TGTGCCACCAGTGATCCCCGGGACAGGGGCTTTAGTAATTCACCCCTCCACTTT	CATSDPRDRGFSNSPLHF
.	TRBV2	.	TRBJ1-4	TGTGCCAGCAAGCTCGGCAGCCCCAATGAAAAACTGTTTTTT	CASKLGSPNEKLFF
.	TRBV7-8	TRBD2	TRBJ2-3	TGTGCCAGCAGCTTCCGGACTAGTTCTAGCACAGATACGCAGTATTTT	CASSFRTSSSTDTQYF
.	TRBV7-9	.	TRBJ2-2	TGTGCCAGCAGCTTAACCACCGGGGAGCTGTTTTTT	CASSLTTGELFF
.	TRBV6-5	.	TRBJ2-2	TGTGCCAGCAGTTACCAGCCGACAGCCGGGGAGCTGTTTTTT	CASSYQPTAGELFF
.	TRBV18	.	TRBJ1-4	TGTGCCAGCTCCCGACAGTCGGTTTATGAAAAACTGTTTTTT	CASSRQSVYEKLFF
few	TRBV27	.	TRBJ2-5	TGTGCCAGCAGTTTAGCAAGGGGCGGCGGGGAGACCCAGTACTTC	CASSLARGGGETQYF
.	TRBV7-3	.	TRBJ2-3	TGTGCCAGCAGCCTCCACCCGGGCCTGGGGGAGCAGTATTTT	CASSLHPGLGEQYF
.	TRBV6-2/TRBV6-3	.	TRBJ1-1	TGTGCCAGCAGTTACTGGGCCGGGTCGTCTGAAGCTTTCTTT	CASSYWAGSSEAFF
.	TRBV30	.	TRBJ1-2	TGTGCCTGGAGTCCCAACACCTTC	CAWSPNTF
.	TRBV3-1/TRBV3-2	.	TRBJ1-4	TGTGCCAGCAGCCTGCGGGGGGGAGGTGAAAAACTGTTTTTT	CASSLRGGGEKLFF
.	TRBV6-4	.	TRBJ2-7	TGTGCCAGCAGTGACCCCCCCCCAAGGCCGGCGGCCTACGAGCAGTACTTC	CASSDPPPRPAAYEQYF
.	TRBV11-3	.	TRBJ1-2	TGTGCCAGCAGCTTAGATGCTAACTATGGCTACACCTTC	CASSLDANYGYTF
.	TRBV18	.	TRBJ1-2	TGTGCCAGCTCACATGACAGAAACTATGGCTACACCTTC	CASSHDRNYGYTF
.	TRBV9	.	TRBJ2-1	TGTGCCAGCAGCGCAGGGGGGGGGCCCCCCTCCTACAATGAGCAGTTCTTC	CASSAGGGPPSYNEQFF
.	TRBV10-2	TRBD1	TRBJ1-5	TGCGCCAGCAGTGACTCGACCGGGACAGGGGTTGGTCAGCCCCAGCATTTT	CASSDSTGTGVGQPQHF
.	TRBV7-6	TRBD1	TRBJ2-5	TGTGCCAGCAGCTTAGGCCCGGGACAGCAAGAGACCCAGTACTTC	CASSLGPGQQETQYF
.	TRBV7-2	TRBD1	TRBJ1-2	TGTGCCAGCAGCTGGGGACAGGGCAACTATGGCTACACCTTC	CASSWGQGNYGYTF
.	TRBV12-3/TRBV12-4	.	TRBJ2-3	TGTGCCAGCAGTCCTAGCGCTCATACGCAGTATTTT	CASSPSAHTQYF
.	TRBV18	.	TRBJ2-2	TGTGCCAGCTCACCACCGACAAGATCCACCGGGGAGCTGTTTTTT	CASSPPTRSTGELFF
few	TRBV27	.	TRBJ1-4	TGTGCCAGCAGTTTTCGGGGCGGCTCAACTAATGAAAAACTGTTTTTT	CASSFRGGSTNEKLFF
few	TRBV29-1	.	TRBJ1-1	TGCAGCGTTGCCGAGTGGGGGCGGTCTGAAGCTTTCTTT	CSVAEWGRSEAFF
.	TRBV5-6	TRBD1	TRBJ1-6	TGTGCCAGCAGCTTCGGCAGGGGGCATAATTCACCCCTCCACTTT	CASSFGRGHNSPLHF
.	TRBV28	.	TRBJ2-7	TGTGCCAGCAGCCCTGGCGGGGTGAGGGTGCGATCCTACGAGCAGTACTTC	CASSPGGVRVRSYEQYF
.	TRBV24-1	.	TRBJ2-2	TGTGCCACCAGTGATGGGATCGGGGAGCTGTTTTTT	CATSDGIGELFF
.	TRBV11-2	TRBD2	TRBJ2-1	TGTGCCAGCAGCTCAACTAGCGGGTTCTACAATGAGCAGTTCTTC	CASSSTSGFYNEQFF
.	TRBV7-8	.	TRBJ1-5	TGTGCCAGCAGCTTTCTCGGGGGACAGCCCCAGCATTTT	CASSFLGGQPQHF
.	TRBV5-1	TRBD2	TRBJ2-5	TGCGCCAGCAGCTTGGGGCCTAGCGGACAAGAGACCCAGTACTTC	CASSLGPSGQETQYF
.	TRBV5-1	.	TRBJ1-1	TGCGCCAGCAGCCCTAGACAGGTAGCTCTCAACACTGAAGCTTTCTTT	CASSPRQVALNTEAFF
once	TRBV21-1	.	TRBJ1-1	TGTGCCAGCGTTACGGGACAGTATCGCATGAACACTGAAGCCTTCTTT	CASVTGQYRMNTEAFF
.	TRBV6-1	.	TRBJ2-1	TGTGCCAGCAGTGAACTAGCTCCCCACAATGAGCAGTTCTTC	CASSELAPHNEQFF
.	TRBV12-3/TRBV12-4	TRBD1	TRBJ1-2	TGTGCCAGCAGTCCTGGACAGGGGAATGGCTACACCTTC	CASSPGQGNGYTF
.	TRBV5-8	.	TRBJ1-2	TGTGCCAGCAGCTTGGGGGGCCAGGTCCATAACTATGGCTACACCTTC	CASSLGGQVHNYGYTF
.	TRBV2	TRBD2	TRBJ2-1	TGTGCCAGCAGTGGGGCTAGCGGGAGTCGAGACAATGAGCAGTTCTTC	CASSGASGSRDNEQFF
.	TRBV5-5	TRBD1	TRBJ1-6	TGTGCCAGCACCCGACAGGGGGAATCCTATAATTCACCCCTCCACTTT	CASTRQGESYNSPLHF
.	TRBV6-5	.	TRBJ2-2	TGTGCCAGCAGGTTGTGGGGGGACGGGGAGCTGTTTTTT	CASRLWGDGELFF
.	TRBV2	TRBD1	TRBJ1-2	TGTGCCAGCAGTGAATTAGCGACAGGGAATGGCTACACCTTC	CASSELATGNGYTF
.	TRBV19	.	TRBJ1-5	TGTGCCAGTAGTCCCCGGTTGGGGTCGGGGTGGCAGCCCCAGCATTTT	CASSPRLGSGWQPQHF
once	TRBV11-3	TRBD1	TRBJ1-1	TGTGCCAGCAGCCAAGGACAGGAGAACACTGAAGCTTTCTTT	CASSQGQENTEAFF
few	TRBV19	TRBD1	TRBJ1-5	TGTGCCAGTAGACCTCCGGGACAGGTATTCAATCAGCCCCAGCATTTT	CASRPPGQVFNQPQHF
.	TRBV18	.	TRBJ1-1	TGTGCCAGCTCACCCCTCGTGGGGCCAACGAACACTGAAGCTTTCTTT	CASSPLVGPTNTEAFF
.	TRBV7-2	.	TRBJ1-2	TGTGCCAGCAGCCAACAGGGAAATGGCTACACCTTC	CASSQQGNGYTF
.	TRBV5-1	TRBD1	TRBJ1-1	TGCGCCAGCAGCCTCGGACAGGGAGGCCCGAACACTGAAGCTTTCTTT	CASSLGQGGPNTEAFF
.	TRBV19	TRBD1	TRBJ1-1	TGTGCCAGTTTTTCTAGGACAGGCACGAACACTGAAGCTTTCTTT	CASFSRTGTNTEAFF